A single sample gave rise to the 16 T cell receptor beta chains below, sequenced in a study of CD8 T cells in ankylosing spondylitis. TCRdb passed the 5' RACE reads through MiXCR, listing each CDR3 protein once. The sample carries tens of thousands of distinct CDR3 sequences, approximately 7.9% recorded once. Input material: blood. These receptors all come from a male donor with ankylosing spondylitis or in good health (not recorded which).

At least ten counts were recorded for this clonotype. The chain couples TRBV5-5 to TRBJ1-1, with D unresolved. Trimming shortened V by 2 bases and J by 4 bases, and 9 bases separated the two germline ends. CDR1 and CDR2 (germline): SGHKS, YYEKEE (reference sequence). This CDR3 comprises 13 residues. CDR3 amino acids: CASSFEGFTEAFF. The CDR3, as DNA: TGTGCCAGCAGCTTTGAAGGGTTCACTGAAGCTTTCTTT.

This clonotype turned up a few times. This sequence joins TRBV28 and TRBJ2-7; 9 bases match TRBD1. Germline-derived CDR1 and CDR2 are MDHEN and SYDVKM. This CDR3 region has 17 residues. V was clipped by 10 bases and J by 2 bases; unmatched bases: 18. This chain's CDR3 is CATWGDRARDGPYEQYF. DNA for the CDR3: TGTGCCACCTGGGGGGACAGGGCAAGAGACGGTCCCTACGAGCAGTACTTC.

This clonotype has ten or more counts. V usage is TRBV6-1 and J usage is TRBJ2-1; tentative D call: TRBD2 (5 bases). The V gene's germline CDR1 is MNHNS and CDR2 SASEGT. The CDR3 length is 12 residues. Trimming stripped 5 bases from V and 8 bases from J, with 10 bases between. As DNA, the CDR3 is TGTGCCAGCAGTAGGACTGCCCATGAGCAGTTCTTC. As protein: CASSRTAHEQFF.

The rearrangement uses TRBV4-3 and TRBJ2-2; D call uncertain. The CDR3 runs to 13 residues. The V end lost 0 bases, the J end lost 6 bases, and 5 bases lay between the germline ends. Germline values: CDR1 LGHNA, CDR2 YSLEER. The CDR3 is CASSQDLSGELFF. The CDR3 coding sequence is TGCGCCAGCAGCCAAGACTTATCCGGGGAGCTGTTTTTT.

This clonotype was picked up many times. The chain has TRBV20-1 and TRBJ1-4; D call uncertain. V shed 3 bases and J shed 4 bases, with 15 bases lying between them. There are 15 residues in the CDR3. CDR1 and CDR2 from the germline V gene are DFQATT and SNEGSKA (reference sequence). The CDR3 DNA reads TGCAGTGCTAGGAAATCAGGCGTTAGTAATGAAAAACTGTTTTTT. Its protein is CSARKSGVSNEKLFF.

Only a few counts were recorded for this clonotype. The V gene is TRBV20-1, the J gene TRBJ2-1; no clear D gene. The germline V gene has CDR1 DFQATT and CDR2 SNEGSKA (reference sequence). V shed 0 bases and J shed 12 bases, with 12 bases lying between them. The length of the CDR3 is 12 residues. The CDR3 is CSARDRAGGQFF. CDR3 nucleotide sequence: TGCAGTGCTAGAGATAGAGCCGGTGGGCAGTTCTTC.

This clonotype was counted only a few times. The chain has TRBV7-9 and TRBJ2-6; no clear D gene. Trimming pared 1 base from V and 2 bases from J, leaving 9 bases between. This CDR3 has 16 amino acids. The germline V gene has CDR1 SEHNR and CDR2 FQNEAQ (reference sequence). The CDR3 here is CASSLGADPGANVLTF. The CDR3 DNA sequence: TGTGCCAGCAGCTTAGGTGCGGATCCTGGGGCCAACGTCCTGACTTTC. Using reference TRBV7-9 and TRBJ2-6 for the parts outside the CDR3, the full variable domain is DTGVSQNPRHKITKRGQNVTFRCDPISEHNRLYWYRQTLGQGPEFLTYFQNEAQLEKSRLLSDRFSAERPKGSFSTLEIQRTEQGDSAMYLCASSLGADPGANVLTFGAGSRLTVL.

The table lists this clonotype with a few counts. This CDR3 is CASSLTAEVNGYTF. In nucleotides, the CDR3 is TGTGCCAGCAGTTTAACGGCAGAGGTGAATGGCTACACCTTC. The J gene is TRBJ1-2, the V gene TRBV12-3 or TRBV12-4; D gene unclear. There are 14 residues in the CDR3. V was clipped by 2 bases and J by 6 bases, with 13 bases between them.

This chain connects TRBV29-1 to TRBJ2-2; no firm D call. This CDR3 contains 13 residues. V was clipped by 5 bases and J by 5 bases, with 12 bases between them. CDR1 is SQVTM, CDR2 ANQGSEA, per germline. The CDR3 nucleotides are TGCAGCGTTTTTAAAACCTGGACCGGGGAGCTGTTTTTT. It translates to CSVFKTWTGELFF.

Many counts were recorded for this clonotype. The V call is TRBV3-1, the J call TRBJ1-1; maybe TRBD1 (6 bases). The CDR3 consists of 13 residues. Germline V gives CDR1 LGHDT, CDR2 YNNKEL (reference sequence). The V and J ends lost 1 base and 9 bases respectively, with 12 bases between them. In nucleotides, the CDR3 is TGTGCCAGCAGCCAAGGTGATTGGGGGCAAGCTTTCTTT. Its translation is CASSQGDWGQAFF.

This sequence joins TRBV10-3 and TRBJ2-1, with D possibly TRBD2 on 5 matching bases. V was clipped by 4 bases and J by 6 bases, with 16 bases between them. CDR1 is ENHRY and CDR2 is SYGVKD in the germline V gene. This CDR3 has 15 amino acids. In nucleotides, the CDR3 is TGTGCCATCAGTGCTGGACCCGGGATCTCCAATGAGCAGTTCTTC. Translated, it gives CAISAGPGISNEQFF.

The table lists this clonotype with a few counts. The V call is TRBV20-1, the J call TRBJ2-7; D is unclear. Germline-derived CDR1 and CDR2 are DFQATT and SNEGSKA (reference sequence). CDR3 size: 12 residues. Trimming removed 3 bases from V and 3 bases from J, with 9 bases in between. The CDR3 here is CSASPDNYEQYF. CDR3 bases: TGCAGTGCTAGCCCGGATAACTACGAGCAGTACTTC.

This clonotype has ten or more counts. The chain is built from TRBV4-3 and TRBJ2-1; 9 bases match TRBD2. V gave up 0 bases and J gave up 5 bases; unmatched junction bases: 2. Germline loops: CDR1 LGHNA, CDR2 YSLEER. CDR3 length equals 15 residues. The CDR3 bases are TGCGCCAGCAGCCAAGAGCCTAGCGGGAACAATGAGCAGTTCTTC. This sequence encodes CASSQEPSGNNEQFF.

Ten or more counts support this clonotype. The V and J genes are TRBV28 and TRBJ2-1; TRBD2 aligns across 11 bases. Unmatched junction bases numbered 14, after V lost 7 bases and J lost 9 bases. Germline lookup yields CDR1 MDHEN and CDR2 SYDVKM. The CDR3 is 16 amino acids. This chain's CDR3 is CASIGAVAGGPGEQFF. The CDR3 DNA reads as TGTGCCAGCATAGGGGCAGTAGCGGGAGGGCCGGGTGAGCAGTTCTTC.

This clonotype occurred a few times. The chain is built from TRBV7-2 and TRBJ2-3; either TRBD1 or TRBD2 may fit D (6 bases each). Germline-derived CDR1 and CDR2 are SGHTA and FQGNSA. The CDR3 spans 13 residues. Trimming pared 8 bases from V and 1 base from J, leaving 10 bases between. CDR3 in amino acids: CASGGRGTDTQYF. CDR3 coding DNA: TGTGCCAGCGGGGGGCGGGGCACAGATACGCAGTATTTT. The full variable domain, rest sourced from reference TRBV7-2 and TRBJ2-3, is GAGVSQSPSNKVTEKGKDVELRCDPISGHTALYWYRQSLGQGLEFLIYFQGNSAPDKSGLPSDRFSAERTGGSVSTLTIQRTQQEDSAVYLCASGGRGTDTQYFGPGTRLTVL.

This clonotype is medium-sized in the sample. J is TRBJ2-1 and V is TRBV29-1; maybe TRBD1 (6 bases). Germline CDR1 and CDR2: SQVTM and ANQGSEA. There are 11 residues in the CDR3. V lost 6 bases and J lost 5, with 8 bases in between. The CDR3 loop is CSVGADNEQFF. The DNA for the CDR3 is TGCAGCGTGGGGGCGGACAATGAGCAGTTCTTC.